This TCR beta chain was sequenced in a study of technical replicates of blood from four donors. This CDR3 is 16 amino acids long. CDR1 is LGHNA, CDR2 YSLEER, per germline. The J segment lost 4 bases and the V segment lost 0 bases, leaving 6 bases of the junction unmatched. Method: immunoSEQ multiplex PCR; TCRdb's copy keeps in-frame clones and lacks some. The sample comprises around 54,000 clones, approximately 95% of which are singletons, and roughly 0.36% rests with the top ten. The sequencing sample was made of T cells isolated from PBMCs. This receptor was taken from a human donor in good health. The V gene is TRBV4-3, the J gene TRBJ1-2; 9 nucleotides match TRBD1. CDR3 protein: CASSQDSQGASYGYTF. The CDR3 DNA follows: TGCGCCAGCAGCCAAGATTCACAGGGGGCAAGCTATGGCTACACCTTC.